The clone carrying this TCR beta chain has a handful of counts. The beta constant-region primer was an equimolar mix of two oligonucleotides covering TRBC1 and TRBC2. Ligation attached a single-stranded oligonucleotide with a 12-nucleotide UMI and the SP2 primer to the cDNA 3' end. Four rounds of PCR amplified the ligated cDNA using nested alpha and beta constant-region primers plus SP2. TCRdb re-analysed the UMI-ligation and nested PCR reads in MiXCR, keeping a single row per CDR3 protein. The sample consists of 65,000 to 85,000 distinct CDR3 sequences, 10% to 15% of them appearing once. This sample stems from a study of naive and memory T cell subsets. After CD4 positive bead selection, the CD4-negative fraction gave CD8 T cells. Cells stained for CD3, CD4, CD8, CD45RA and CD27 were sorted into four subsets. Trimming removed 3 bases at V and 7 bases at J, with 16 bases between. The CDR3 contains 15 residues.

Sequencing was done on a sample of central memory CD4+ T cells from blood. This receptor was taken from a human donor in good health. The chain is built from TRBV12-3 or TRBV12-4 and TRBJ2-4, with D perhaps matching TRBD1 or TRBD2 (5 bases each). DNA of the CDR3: TGTGCCAGCAGTTTGGGGAGTAGGGGAAGGAACATTCAGTACTTC. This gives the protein CASSLGSRGRNIQYF.